The 22 T cell receptor beta chains below were found in one sample sequenced in a study of regulatory T cells in long-lasting Graves disease. Arm-PCR of CDR3 regions and iRepertoire HTBI primers were the basis on which TCR beta libraries were built. TCRdb reanalysed the multiplex PCR reads using MiXCR and keeps one entry per CDR3 protein. The sample has some 450,000 distinct CDR3 sequences, about a sixth seen once; the top ten hold about 10%. The time point was: newly diagnosed GD, antithyroid drugs for less than 3 months. There was RNA extracted from PBMCs, and the TCR library was made from it. The sample was also reused in another study, on T cells in Graves' hyperthyroidism and ophthalmopathy.

This specimen was peripheral blood mononuclear cells (PBMCs), taken at new diagnosis, from a patient treated with antithyroid drugs. All receptors come from a woman in her 30s with Graves disease.

This chain uses TRBV29-1 with TRBJ2-7; 12 bases are a match to TRBD1. There are 16 residues in the CDR3. Germline V CDR1 and CDR2: SQVTM, ANQGSEA. Trimming took 7 bases from V and 0 from J; bases not matched to a gene: 10. The CDR3 protein is CSALGQGATTSYEQYF. In DNA form, the CDR3 reads TGCAGCGCACTGGGACAGGGGGCGACCACCTCCTACGAGCAGTACTTC.

This clonotype was observed a few times. A single base is all that separates this from a far larger clone, so a read error is likely. The chain carries TRBV5-1 and TRBJ2-1, with 8 bases lining up with TRBD2. The CDR3 has 17 amino acids. The V gene's germline CDR1 is SGHRS and CDR2 YFSETQ. The chain's CDR3 is CASSGQHSGGTYNEQFF. For the CDR3, the DNA is TGTGCCAGCAGCGGACAACACAGCGGGGGCACCTACAATGAGCAGTTCTTC.

The chain recombines TRBV5-1 with TRBJ1-1; 7 bases map to TRBD1. CDR1 is SGHRS and CDR2 is YFSETQ in the germline V gene. There are 15 residues in the CDR3. Trimming cost V 6 bases and J 0 bases; bases outside gene matches: 8. CDR3 amino acids: CASIRGPGVNTEAFF. CDR3 DNA sequence: TGCGCCAGCATAAGGGGGCCCGGGGTGAACACTGAAGCTTTCTTT.

This chain joins TRBV15 and TRBJ1-2, with 7 bases fitting TRBD1. The CDR3 totals 13 residues. V was pared by 1 base and J by 13 bases, with 9 bases of the junction left unmatched. Germline-derived CDR1 and CDR2 are LNHNV and YYDKDF (reference sequence). CDR3 loop: CATSRGTRGRPTF. CDR3 sequence (DNA): TGTGCCACCAGCAGAGGTACGAGGGGGCGCCCCACCTTC.

The chain is built from TRBV20-1 and TRBJ2-5; 15 bases align to TRBD2. The CDR3 is 16 amino acids. After removal of 4 bases from V and 2 bases from J, the junction contained 5 bases not matched to a gene. CDR1 and CDR2 (germline): DFQATT, SNEGSKA (reference sequence). Here the CDR3 DNA reads TGCAGTGCTACCGGGACTAGCGGGAGGCAGCAAGAGACCCAGTACTTC. Its protein product is CSATGTSGRQQETQYF.

Comment on this clonotype: Only one base separates this from a far larger clonotype, so it likely reflects a read error. The CDR3 does not close with the conserved phenylalanine or tryptophan, likely indicating a read error. The gene calls are TRBV11-2 and TRBJ2-7; TRBD2 is a possible D gene (5 bases). This CDR3 comprises 15 residues. CDR1 and CDR2 (germline): SGHAT, FQNNGV. Trimming cost V 6 bases and J 0 bases, with 15 bases left between them. The CDR3 is CASRSSAGSSYEQYL. The CDR3 bases are TGTGCCAGCAGAAGTTCTGCGGGTAGCTCCTACGAGCAGTACCTC.

Only a few counts were recorded for this clonotype. The V call is TRBV2, the J call TRBJ1-2; D possibly corresponds to TRBD1 (5 bases). Trimming shortened V by 11 bases and J by 3 bases, and 19 bases separated the two germline ends. CDR3 length: 14 residues. Germline CDR1 is SNHLY and CDR2 is FYNNEI. The CDR3 DNA reads TGTGCCGGAGCAGCGTCTCAGGGTGACTATGGCTACACCTTC. It yields the protein CAGAASQGDYGYTF.

The J gene is TRBJ2-2, the V gene TRBV30; 11 nucleotides line up with TRBD2. CDR1 and CDR2 from the germline V gene are GTSNPN and SVGIG (reference sequence). The CDR3 is made up of 16 amino acids. J was trimmed by 4 bases and V by 3 bases; bases with no gene match: 7. The CDR3 DNA is TGTGCCTGGAGGCCGGGACTAGCGGTTTCCACCGGGGAGCTGTTTTTT. It translates to CAWRPGLAVSTGELFF.

Many counts were recorded for this clonotype. CDR3 sequence reads: CASGTRLLNNSPLHF. CDR3 coding DNA: TGTGCCAGCGGGACGCGCCTACTCAATAATTCACCCCTCCACTTT. This rearrangement joins TRBV27 to TRBJ1-6; a weak D match, TRBD1 (5 bases). Trimming took off 8 bases at V and 5 bases at J, with 16 bases between the two ends. Per the germline V gene, CDR1 is MNHEY and CDR2 is SMNVEV (reference sequence). The CDR3 totals 15 residues.

Many counts were recorded for this clonotype. The chain employs TRBV6-5 and TRBJ2-4, with TRBD2 matching 15 bases. V lost 2 bases to trimming and J lost 0 bases; unmatched junction nucleotides: 11. The germline CDR1 and CDR2 sequences are MNHEY and SVGAGI. The CDR3 runs to 21 residues. The CDR3 protein is CASSYLGTSGRFWLAKNIQYF. The CDR3 DNA sequence: TGTGCCAGCAGTTACCTGGGGACTAGCGGGAGGTTCTGGCTAGCCAAAAACATTCAGTACTTC.

There are many counts of this clonotype. CDR3 bases: TGTGCCAGCAGTTCCCTCCCAGCGGGTGCTGTGAATGAGCAGTTCTTC. It codes for CASSSLPAGAVNEQFF. This sequence joins TRBV28 and TRBJ2-1; D is perhaps TRBD2 (6 bases). CDR1 and CDR2 from the germline V gene are MDHEN and SYDVKM. V was shortened by 4 bases and J by 7 bases, with 20 bases between the two germline ends. This CDR3 has 16 amino acids.

The chain recombines TRBV10-3 with TRBJ1-2, with unresolved D. Trimming removed 0 bases from V and 8 bases from J, with 16 bases in between. The germline gives CDR1 ENHRY, CDR2 SYGVKD. The CDR3 length is 15 residues. CDR3 sequence: CAISESTGRRWGYTF. CDR3 DNA sequence: TGTGCCATCAGTGAGTCGACGGGGAGACGGTGGGGCTACACCTTC.

At least ten counts were recorded for this clonotype. The rearrangement joins TRBV12-3 or TRBV12-4 to TRBJ2-1, with D tentatively TRBD2 (6 bases). The V end was cut by 5 bases, the J end by 8 bases, with 10 bases between. This CDR3 is 12 amino acids long. The CDR3 DNA is TGTGCCAGCAGTCGCAGGGAGGATGAGCAGTTCTTC. Its translation is CASSRREDEQFF.

This clonotype was recorded many times. The V and J genes are TRBV3-1 and TRBJ2-7; D is perhaps TRBD2 (5 bases). The CDR3 runs to 12 residues. The V gene lost 1 base and the J gene lost 5 bases, with 6 bases spanning the gap. The germline CDR1 and CDR2 sequences are LGHDT and YNNKEL (reference sequence). The CDR3: CASSQARDEQYF. The DNA for the CDR3 is TGTGCCAGCAGCCAAGCGAGGGACGAGCAGTACTTC.

This clonotype was observed many times. The chain has TRBV3-1 and TRBJ1-2; D unclear. CDR1 is LGHDT and CDR2 is YNNKEL in the germline V gene (reference sequence). The CDR3 sequence is 12 residues long. The V end lost 1 base, the J end lost 10 bases, and 10 bases lay between the germline ends. CDR3 sequence (DNA): TGTGCCAGCAGCCAAGGGGGAGGTGACTACACCTTC. Its translation is CASSQGGGDYTF.

This clonotype showed up many times. This chain uses TRBV11-2 with TRBJ2-1, with D unresolved. Trimming left V 0 bases short and J 3 bases short, with 15 bases between. The CDR3 length is 17 residues. Germline assignment: CDR1 SGHAT and CDR2 FQNNGV. The CDR3 region is CASSLDRVLAGYNEQFF. The CDR3 coding sequence is TGTGCCAGCAGCTTAGATCGGGTCTTGGCAGGCTACAATGAGCAGTTCTTC.

This clonotype has just a few counts. The chain employs TRBV4-3 and TRBJ1-2; 8 bases match TRBD1. J lost 2 bases, V lost 1 base, and 0 bases had no gene match. Germline assignment: CDR1 LGHNA and CDR2 YSLEER. The CDR3 loop spans 14 amino acids. This CDR3 is CASSQGTGNYGYTF. CDR3 in DNA: TGCGCCAGCAGCCAAGGGACAGGGAACTATGGCTACACCTTC.

This clonotype has ten or more counts. V gene TRBV18 combines with J gene TRBJ1-1; D is undetermined. Trimming shortened V by 5 bases and J by 3 bases, and 13 bases separated the two germline ends. Looked up from germline, CDR1 is KGHSH and CDR2 is LQKENI. The CDR3 runs to 14 residues. Here the CDR3 DNA reads TGTGCCAGCTCAGCTACTGCAATTTACACTGAAGCTTTCTTT. This encodes CASSATAIYTEAFF.

This clonotype has a count of ten or more. The chain has TRBV14 and TRBJ2-5, with D unclear. The CDR3 consists of 13 residues. CDR1 and CDR2 from the germline V gene are SGHDN and FVKESK. The V end was cut by 0 bases, the J end by 6 bases, with 8 bases between. The CDR3 sequence is CASSQDRPQTQYF. The CDR3 DNA sequence: TGTGCCAGCAGCCAAGATCGTCCACAGACCCAGTACTTC.

CDR3 nucleotides: TGTGCCAGCAGCCCAGATGGGGGACCAAATACGCAGTATTTT. It codes for CASSPDGGPNTQYF. The J gene is TRBJ2-3, the V gene TRBV3-1; D possibly matches TRBD1 or TRBD2 (5 bases each). This CDR3 spans 14 amino acids. Between the trimmed V and J ends, which lost 4 bases and 7 bases, there was a span of 15 bases. Germline CDR1 LGHDT, CDR2 YNNKEL (reference sequence).

Comment on this clonotype: A much larger clone differs from this one at a single base, so this may be a read error. This sequence joins TRBV28 and TRBJ1-5; maybe TRBD1 (5 bases). The ends were cut back, 4 bases at V and 5 bases at J, with 21 bases in the middle. This CDR3 region has 17 residues. Germline V gene data show CDR1 as MDHEN and CDR2 as SYDVKM. This CDR3 reads CASSSIFPSKGHQPQHF. Here the CDR3 DNA reads TGTGCCAGCAGTTCTATATTTCCCTCCAAGGGGCATCAGCCCCAGCATTTT.

This clonotype was seen a few times. This chain uses TRBV20-1 with TRBJ1-5; 7 bases match TRBD1. The germline gives CDR1 DFQATT, CDR2 SNEGSKA (reference sequence). V dropped 1 base and J dropped 2; count of bases not matched to a gene: 5. The CDR3 contains 15 residues. CDR3 sequence reads: CSARGGTAGNQPQHF. The CDR3, as DNA: TGCAGTGCTAGAGGTGGGACAGCCGGCAATCAGCCCCAGCATTTT.